This T cell receptor beta chain originates from a study of blood T cell repertoires in COVID-19. Study-wide background: Sites in the United States, Italy and Spain provided acute and convalescent COVID-19 samples. Nucleic acid was either cDNA or gDNA, and it came from T cells, B-cell-depleted T cells, or PBMCs.

Original analysis: Estimated nucleated cell counts came from reference gene primer amplification. Data came from immunoSEQ multiplex PCR; TCRdb stores just in-frame clones and leaves some out. The DNA was the basis for D and trimming; V, J and clone size are from that table. This repertoire shows over 120,000 clones, approximately 83% found once; its top ten account for 3.5% to 4.5%. The receptor was isolated from a woman in her sixties with acute or convalescent COVID-19. Sequencing was done on a sample of peripheral blood.

CDR3 sequence: CASSSDRGIQETQYF. Here the CDR3 DNA reads TGTGCCAGCAGCTCCGACCGGGGGATACAAGAGACCCAGTACTTC. The V and J genes are TRBV7-2 and TRBJ2-5; D is perhaps TRBD2 (6 bases). Trimming shortened V by 4 bases and J by 2 bases, and 14 bases separated the two germline ends. Germline values: CDR1 SGHTA, CDR2 FQGNSA. This CDR3 is built from 15 residues.